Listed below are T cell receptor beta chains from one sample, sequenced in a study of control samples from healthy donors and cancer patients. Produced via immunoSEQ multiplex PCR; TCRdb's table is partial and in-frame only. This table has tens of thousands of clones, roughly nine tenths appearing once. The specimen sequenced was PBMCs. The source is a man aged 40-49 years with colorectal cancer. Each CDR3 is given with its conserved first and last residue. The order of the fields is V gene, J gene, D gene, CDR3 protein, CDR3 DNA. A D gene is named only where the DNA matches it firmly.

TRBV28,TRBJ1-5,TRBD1,CASGTGTGKEPQHF,TGTGCCAGCGGGACCGGGACAGGGAAAGAGCCCCAGCATTTT
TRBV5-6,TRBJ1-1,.,CASSLAGVTEAFF,TGTGCCAGCAGCTTGGCGGGGGTCACTGAAGCTTTCTTT
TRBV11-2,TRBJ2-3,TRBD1,CASSLDGQGPPTDTQYF,TGTGCCAGCAGCTTAGACGGACAGGGGCCTCCCACAGATACGCAGTATTTT
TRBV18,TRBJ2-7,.,CASSPPGAFSYEQYF,TGTGCCAGCTCACCACCCGGGGCTTTCTCCTACGAGCAGTACTTC
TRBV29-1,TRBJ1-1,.,CSVISNTEAFF,TGCAGCGTTATCAGTAACACTGAAGCTTTCTTT
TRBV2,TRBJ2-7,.,CASSLTYEQYF,TGTGCCAGCAGCTTGACCTACGAGCAGTACTTC
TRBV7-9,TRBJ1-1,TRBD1,CASSWTGVDTEAFF,TGTGCCAGCAGCTGGACAGGGGTGGACACTGAAGCTTTCTTT
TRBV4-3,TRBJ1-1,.,CASSQDLSGTGYLNTEAFF,TGCGCCAGCAGCCAAGATCTAAGCGGGACGGGGTACTTGAACACTGAAGCTTTCTTT
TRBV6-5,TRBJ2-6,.,CASTTPSGANVLTF,TGTGCCAGCACTACTCCTTCTGGGGCCAACGTCCTGACTTTC
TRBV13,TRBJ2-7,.,CASSLNPNPLYEQYF,TGTGCCAGCAGCTTAAACCCCAACCCCCTCTACGAGCAGTACTTC